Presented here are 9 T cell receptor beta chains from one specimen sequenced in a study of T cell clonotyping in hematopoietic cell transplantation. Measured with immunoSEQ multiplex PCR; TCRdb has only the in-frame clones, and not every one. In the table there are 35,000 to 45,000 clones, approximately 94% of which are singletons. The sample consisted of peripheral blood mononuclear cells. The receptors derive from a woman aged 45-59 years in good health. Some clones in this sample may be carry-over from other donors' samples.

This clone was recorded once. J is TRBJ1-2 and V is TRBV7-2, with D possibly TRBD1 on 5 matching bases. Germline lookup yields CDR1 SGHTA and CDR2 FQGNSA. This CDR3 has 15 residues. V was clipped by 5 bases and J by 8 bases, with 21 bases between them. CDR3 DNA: TGTGCCAGCAGCCTGCCACAGGTTCTCAGTTGGGGCTACACCTTC. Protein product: CASSLPQVLSWGYTF.

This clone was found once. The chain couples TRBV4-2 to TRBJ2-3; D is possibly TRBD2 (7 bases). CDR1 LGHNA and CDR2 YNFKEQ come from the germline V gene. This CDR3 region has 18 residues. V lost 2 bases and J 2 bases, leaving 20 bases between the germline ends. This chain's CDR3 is CASSQPTMEGGHTDTQYF. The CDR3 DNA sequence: TGTGCCAGCAGCCAACCGACCATGGAGGGGGGGCACACAGATACGCAGTATTTT.

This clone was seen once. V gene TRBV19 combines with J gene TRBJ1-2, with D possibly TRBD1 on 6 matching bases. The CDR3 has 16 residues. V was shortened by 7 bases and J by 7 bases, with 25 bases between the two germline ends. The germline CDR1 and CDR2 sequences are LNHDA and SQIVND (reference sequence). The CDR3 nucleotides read TGTGCCAGTAACCCCGGACAGCCTAGGTTCCCAATTGGCTACACCTTC. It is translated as CASNPGQPRFPIGYTF.

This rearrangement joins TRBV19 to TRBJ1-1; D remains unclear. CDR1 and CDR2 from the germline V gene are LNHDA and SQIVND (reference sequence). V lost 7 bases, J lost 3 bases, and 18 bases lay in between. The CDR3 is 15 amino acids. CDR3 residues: CASNPSPELDTEAFF. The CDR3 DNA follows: TGTGCCAGTAACCCATCGCCGGAGTTGGACACTGAAGCTTTCTTT.

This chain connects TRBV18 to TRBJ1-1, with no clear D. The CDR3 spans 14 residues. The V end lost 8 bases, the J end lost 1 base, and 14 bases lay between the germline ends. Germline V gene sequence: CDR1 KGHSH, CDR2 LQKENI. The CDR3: CASRPGTGNTEAFF. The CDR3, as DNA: TGTGCCAGCCGGCCGGGCACTGGGAACACTGAAGCTTTCTTT.

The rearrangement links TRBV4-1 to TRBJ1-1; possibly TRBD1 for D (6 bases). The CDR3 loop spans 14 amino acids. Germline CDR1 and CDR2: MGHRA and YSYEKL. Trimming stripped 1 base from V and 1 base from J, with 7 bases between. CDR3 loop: CASSQADRNTEAFF. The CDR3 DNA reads TGCGCCAGCAGCCAAGCGGACAGGAACACTGAAGCTTTCTTT.

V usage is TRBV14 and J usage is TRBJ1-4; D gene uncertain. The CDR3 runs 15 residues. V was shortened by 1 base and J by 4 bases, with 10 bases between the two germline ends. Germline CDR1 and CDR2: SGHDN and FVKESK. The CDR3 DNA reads TGTGCCAGCAGCCAAGGGGAAACCGTTAATGAAAAACTGTTTTTT. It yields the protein CASSQGETVNEKLFF.

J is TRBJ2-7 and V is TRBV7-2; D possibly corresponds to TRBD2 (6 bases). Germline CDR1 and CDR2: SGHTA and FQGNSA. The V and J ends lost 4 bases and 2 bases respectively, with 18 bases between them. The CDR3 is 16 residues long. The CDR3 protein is CASSSRSGRLAYEQYF. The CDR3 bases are TGTGCCAGCAGCTCGCGTTCGGGGAGGTTAGCCTACGAGCAGTACTTC.

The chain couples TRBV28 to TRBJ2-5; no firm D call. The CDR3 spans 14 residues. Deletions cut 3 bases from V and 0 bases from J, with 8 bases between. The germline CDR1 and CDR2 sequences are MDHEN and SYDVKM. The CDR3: CASSFQAYQETQYF. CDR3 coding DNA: TGTGCCAGCAGTTTTCAGGCGTACCAAGAGACCCAGTACTTC. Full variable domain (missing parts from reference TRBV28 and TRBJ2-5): DVKVTQSSRYLVKRTGEKVFLECVQDMDHENMFWYRQDPGLGLRLIYFSYDVKMKEKGDIPEGYSVSREKKERFSLILESASTNQTSMYLCASSFQAYQETQYFGPGTRLLVL.